Sequencing of this T cell receptor (beta chain) was carried out in a study of lymphopenia after photon versus proton radiotherapy. Between the trimmed V and J ends, which lost 1 base and 2 bases, there was a span of 9 bases. The CDR3 has 15 amino acids. Germline V gene data show CDR1 as SGHTA and CDR2 as FQGNSA. A few counts support this clone. The method was immunoSEQ multiplex PCR; TCRdb's version includes in-frame clones alone and lacks a portion of them. The data show tens of thousands of clones, over 75% seen once. This clonotype originated in a man in his forties or fifties with gastric cancer. This specimen consisted of peripheral blood, obtained from a patient treated with photon-based radiotherapy. The chain is built from TRBV7-2 and TRBJ1-3; no reliable D call. Here the CDR3 reads CASSLVGETGNTIYF. DNA of the CDR3: TGTGCCAGCAGCTTAGTCGGGGAAACTGGAAACACCATATATTTT. The variable domain in full, with the rest retrieved from reference TRBV7-2 and TRBJ1-3, is GAGVSQSPSNKVTEKGKDVELRCDPISGHTALYWYRQSLGQGLEFLIYFQGNSAPDKSGLPSDRFSAERTGGSVSTLTIQRTQQEDSAVYLCASSLVGETGNTIYFGEGSWLTVV.